This T cell receptor beta chain comes out of a study of T cell responses to AZD1222 COVID-19 vaccine. Study-level results: Repertoires were obtained only post-peak T cell response. The study found vaccine-associated CD4 TCRs spanning spike, dominant at 160-218 and 743-854. It should be noted that donors were predominantly white British and more often female, and clonal diversity was possibly underestimated.

Data came from immunoSEQ multiplex PCR; TCRdb stores just in-frame clones and leaves some out. The sample holds 140,000 or so clones, more than 70% seen once. Germline V gene lookup returns CDR1 SGDLS and CDR2 YYNGEE. V was clipped by 0 bases and J by 0 bases, with 7 bases between them. This CDR3 has 15 residues. Concerning this clone: Its antigen is undetermined.

Analysis merged second doses at about 4 or about 12 weeks. The gene calls are TRBV9 and TRBJ2-1; D unclear. Source: peripheral blood, taken 28 days after the second AZD1222 dose. This sequence was found in an adult who received the AZD1222 COVID-19 vaccine. The CDR3: CASSVGLGSYNEQFF. CDR3 in DNA: TGTGCCAGCAGCGTAGGTTTGGGCTCCTACAATGAGCAGTTCTTC. Drawing the rest from reference TRBV9 and TRBJ2-1, the complete variable domain is DSGVTQTPKHLITATGQRVTLRCSPRSGDLSVYWYQQSLDQGLQFLIQYYNGEERAKGNILERFSAQQFPDLHSELNLSSLELGDSALYFCASSVGLGSYNEQFFGPGTRLTVL.